This note documents a single TCR beta chain sequence. Its antigen is currently unknown. The sample belongs to a study of identical twins. Study-level results: Excess sharing by twins proved weaker in beta out-of-frame sequences.

The V and J ends lost 1 base and 2 bases, in that order; junction bases with no gene match: 7. The CDR3 sequence is 17 residues long. The germline V gene has CDR1 SGHAT and CDR2 FQNNGV. TCRdb re-called the 5' RACE reads with MiXCR, one entry per CDR3 protein. The table records under 350,000 distinct CDR3 sequences, more than 8% of them present only once. The same data also went into a second study, on yellow fever vaccine responses in identical twins. This second report adds: Twins' vaccine T cell response reportedly seemed partly convergent, partly personalized.

The chain employs TRBV11-2 and TRBJ2-5; TRBD1 aligns across 10 bases. This clonotype was obtained from a woman younger than 30 in good health. The sequenced sample was CD8+ T cells sorted from blood. CDR3 protein: CASSLGRRDRGQETQYF. The CDR3 region has the DNA TGTGCCAGCAGCTTAGGACGGCGGGACAGGGGACAAGAGACCCAGTACTTC.